This T cell receptor (beta chain) was documented in a study of T cell responses to AZD1222 COVID-19 vaccine. Study-level results: Spike-specific TCR breadth rose after two AZD1222 doses, and depth rose as well. Repertoire sampling was restricted to post-peak T cell response timepoints. Regions left unmutated in variants are reportedly the target of nearly half of spike-specific TCRs. Among vaccine-associated CD4 TCRs, coverage spanned spike, with dominance at 160-218 and 743-854.

Concerning this clone: Its antigen is not known.

This table comes from immunoSEQ multiplex PCR, and its TCRdb copy is limited to in-frame clones, with some not included. This sample carries fewer than 150,000 clones, approximately 89% of them seen once, and the ten largest clones take roughly 5%. Here the sequenced sample was peripheral blood, taken on day 0 of AZD1222 vaccination. The origin of this receptor is an adult in good health.

CDR3 bases: TGTGCCAGTATTCAAACTGGCAGGGGACGGGACCCTGAAGCTTTCTTT. Its protein product is CASIQTGRGRDPEAFF. The chain carries TRBV19 and TRBJ1-1; possible D gene TRBD1, 6 bases. V lost 7 bases and J 6 bases, leaving 24 bases between the germline ends. The germline gives CDR1 LNHDA, CDR2 SQIVND (reference sequence). CDR3 length equals 16 residues. The whole variable domain, remainder taken from reference TRBV19 and TRBJ1-1, is DGGITQSPKYLFRKEGQNVTLSCEQNLNHDAMYWYRQDPGQGLRLIYYSQIVNDFQKGDIAEGYSVSREKKESFPLTVTSAQKNPTAFYLCASIQTGRGRDPEAFFGQGTRLTVV.